This T cell receptor beta chain was obtained from a study of CD8 T cells in ankylosing spondylitis. General study points: Certain motif variants had earlier been reported in reactive arthritis synovial fluid and blood. Clones linked to disease, bearing a CD8+ phenotype, were relatively rare in peripheral blood.

Making use of molecular barcodes, quantitative 5'-RACE generated TCR beta libraries. In TCRdb, the 5' RACE reads were re-called with MiXCR into one record per CDR3 protein. The data show 200,000 to 250,000 distinct CDR3 sequences, about 10% seen once. This clonotype was counted ten times or more. The antigen remains unidentified. Sequenced sample: blood, either unsorted or a sorted T cell fraction (not recorded which). This sequence was found in a male donor with ankylosing spondylitis or in good health (not recorded which).

The CDR3 bases are TGTGCCAGCAGCCCGCGGGTCAGACCATATGGCTACACCTTC. As protein: CASSPRVRPYGYTF. The chain is built from TRBV7-2 and TRBJ1-2; no reliable D call. The V end lost 5 bases, the J end lost 5 bases, and 15 bases lay between the germline ends. Germline lookup yields CDR1 SGHTA and CDR2 FQGNSA. The CDR3 has 14 amino acids. The full variable domain, rest sourced from reference TRBV7-2 and TRBJ1-2, is GAGVSQSPSNKVTEKGKDVELRCDPISGHTALYWYRQSLGQGLEFLIYFQGNSAPDKSGLPSDRFSAERTGGSVSTLTIQRTQQEDSAVYLCASSPRVRPYGYTFGSGTRLTVV.